Listed here is a single TCR beta chain. The sample comes from a study of blood T cell repertoires in COVID-19. Study context: The samples span acute and convalescent COVID-19 from the United States, Italy and Spain. PBMCs, B-cell-depleted T cells, or T cells were the source of the cDNA or gDNA that made up the material.

Under the authors' procedure: Amplified reference gene primers provided the basis for estimating nucleated cell counts. Using immunoSEQ multiplex PCR, the repertoire was profiled, and TCRdb retains in-frame clones only, with some absent. The V and J calls and the clone size are those of that table, but D and trimming were determined from the DNA. The repertoire has under 85,000 clones, more than 70% of them found once; the top ten carry 5.1%. Germline values: CDR1 LGHNA, CDR2 YNFKEQ. V shed 2 bases and J 7 bases; nucleotides not matched to a gene: 14. This CDR3 comprises 19 residues. The sequenced material came from peripheral blood. The chain has TRBV4-2 and TRBJ2-3; 14 bases align to TRBD2. The TCR sequence derives from a man aged 80 or over with acute or convalescent COVID-19. The CDR3 DNA reads as TGTGCCAGCAGCCAAACCGGGACTAGCGGGGGTAGGGTCTCAAATACGCAGTATTTT. Protein product: CASSQTGTSGGRVSNTQYF.